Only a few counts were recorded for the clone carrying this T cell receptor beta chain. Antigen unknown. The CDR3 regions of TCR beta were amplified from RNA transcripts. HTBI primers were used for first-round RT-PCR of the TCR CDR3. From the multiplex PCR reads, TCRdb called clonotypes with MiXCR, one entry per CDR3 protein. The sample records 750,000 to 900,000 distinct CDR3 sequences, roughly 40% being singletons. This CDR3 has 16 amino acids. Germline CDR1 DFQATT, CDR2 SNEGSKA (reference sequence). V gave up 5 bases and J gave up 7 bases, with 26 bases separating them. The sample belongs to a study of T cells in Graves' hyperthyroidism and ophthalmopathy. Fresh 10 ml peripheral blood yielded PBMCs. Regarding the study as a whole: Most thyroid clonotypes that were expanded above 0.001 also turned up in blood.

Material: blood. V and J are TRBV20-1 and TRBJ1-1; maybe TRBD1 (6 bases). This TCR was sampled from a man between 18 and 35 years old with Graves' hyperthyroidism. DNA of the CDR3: TGCAGTGCTCCGGGGGATGAGGAACCAGGGGATGGTGAAGCTTTCTTT. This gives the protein CSAPGDEEPGDGEAFF.